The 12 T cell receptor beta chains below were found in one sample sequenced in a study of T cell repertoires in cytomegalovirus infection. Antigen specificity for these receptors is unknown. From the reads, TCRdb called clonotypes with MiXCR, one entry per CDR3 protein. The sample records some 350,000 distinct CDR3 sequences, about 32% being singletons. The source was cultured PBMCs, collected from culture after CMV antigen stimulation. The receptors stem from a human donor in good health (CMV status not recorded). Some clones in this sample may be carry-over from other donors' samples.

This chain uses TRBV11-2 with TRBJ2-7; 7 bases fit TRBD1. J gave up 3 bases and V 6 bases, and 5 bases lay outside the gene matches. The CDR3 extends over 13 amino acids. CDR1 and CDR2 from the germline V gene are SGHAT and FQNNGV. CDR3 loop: CASRPDRDYEQYV. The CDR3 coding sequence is TGTGCCAGCAGGCCTGACAGGGACTACGAGCAGTACGTC.

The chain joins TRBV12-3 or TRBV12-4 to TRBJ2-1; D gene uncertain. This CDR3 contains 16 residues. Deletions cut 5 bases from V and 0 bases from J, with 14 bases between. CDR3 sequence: CASSPPPVSSYNEQFF. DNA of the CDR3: TGTGCCAGCAGTCCCCCCCCGGTTAGCTCCTACAATGAGCAGTTCTTC.

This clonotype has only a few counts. The CDR3 loop reads CASSYPLTGTGGGGYTF. The DNA for the CDR3 is TGTGCCAGCAGCTATCCGCTAACCGGGACAGGGGGTGGTGGCTACACCTTC. This rearrangement joins TRBV7-2 to TRBJ1-2; 11 bases match TRBD1. The V and J ends lost 4 bases and 7 bases, in that order; junction bases with no gene match: 14. CDR3 length: 17 amino acids. Per the germline V gene, CDR1 is SGHTA and CDR2 is FQGNSA.

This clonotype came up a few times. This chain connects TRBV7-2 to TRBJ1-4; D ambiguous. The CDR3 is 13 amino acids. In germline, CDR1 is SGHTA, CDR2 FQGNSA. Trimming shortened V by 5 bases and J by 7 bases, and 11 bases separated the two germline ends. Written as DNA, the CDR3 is TGTGCCAGCAGCGCTAGGGCCGGTGAAAAACTGTTTTTT. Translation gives CASSARAGEKLFF.

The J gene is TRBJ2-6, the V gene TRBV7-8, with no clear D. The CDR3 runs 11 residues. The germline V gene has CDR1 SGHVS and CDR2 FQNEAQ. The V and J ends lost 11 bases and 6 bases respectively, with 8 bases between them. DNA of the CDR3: TGTGCCGGGCTTAAGGCCAACGTCCTGACTTTC. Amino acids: CAGLKANVLTF.

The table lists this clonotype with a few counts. CDR3 amino acids: CAIRGHNEQFF. The CDR3 DNA is TGTGCCATCCGGGGTCACAATGAGCAGTTCTTC. The genes are TRBV10-3 and TRBJ2-1, with a tentative D call TRBD2 (5 bases). The CDR3 runs to 11 residues. Germline values: CDR1 ENHRY, CDR2 SYGVKD. The ends were cut back, 8 bases at V and 5 bases at J, with 7 bases in the middle.

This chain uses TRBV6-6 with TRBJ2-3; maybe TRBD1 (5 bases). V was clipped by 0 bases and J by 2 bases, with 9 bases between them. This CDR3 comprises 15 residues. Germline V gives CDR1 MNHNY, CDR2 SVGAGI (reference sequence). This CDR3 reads CASSYSGQSTDTQYF. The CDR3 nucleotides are TGTGCCAGCAGTTACTCCGGACAATCCACAGATACGCAGTATTTT.

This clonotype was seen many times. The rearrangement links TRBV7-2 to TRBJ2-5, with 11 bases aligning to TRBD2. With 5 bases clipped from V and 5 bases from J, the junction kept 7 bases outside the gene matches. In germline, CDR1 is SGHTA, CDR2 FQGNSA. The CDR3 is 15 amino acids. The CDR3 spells CASSPTSGTWETQYF. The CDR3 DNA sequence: TGTGCCAGCAGCCCGACTAGCGGGACGTGGGAGACCCAGTACTTC.

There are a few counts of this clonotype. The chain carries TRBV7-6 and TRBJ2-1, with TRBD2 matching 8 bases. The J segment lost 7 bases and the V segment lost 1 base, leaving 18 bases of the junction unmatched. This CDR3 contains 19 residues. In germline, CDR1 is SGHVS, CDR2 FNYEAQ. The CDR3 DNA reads TGTGCCAGCAGCTTAGGGCCGGGAGGGCCGGCGAGAGAGGGAAATGAGCAGTTCTTC. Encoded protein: CASSLGPGGPAREGNEQFF.

The CDR3 reads CASRLGTSYNEQFF. The CDR3 nucleotides read TGTGCCAGCAGGCTAGGGACATCTTACAATGAGCAGTTCTTC. The chain links TRBV2 to TRBJ2-1; a possible D gene is TRBD1 (6 bases). Germline-derived CDR1 and CDR2 are SNHLY and FYNNEI. Trimming cost V 6 bases and J 4 bases, with 13 bases left between them. The CDR3 contains 14 residues.

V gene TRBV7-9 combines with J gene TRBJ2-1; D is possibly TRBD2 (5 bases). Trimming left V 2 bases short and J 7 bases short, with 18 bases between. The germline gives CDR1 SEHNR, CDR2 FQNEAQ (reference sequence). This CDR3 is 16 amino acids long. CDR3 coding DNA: TGTGCCAGCAGCTTACAAGGACTCCTGACGGCGAATGAGCAGTTCTTC. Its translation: CASSLQGLLTANEQFF.

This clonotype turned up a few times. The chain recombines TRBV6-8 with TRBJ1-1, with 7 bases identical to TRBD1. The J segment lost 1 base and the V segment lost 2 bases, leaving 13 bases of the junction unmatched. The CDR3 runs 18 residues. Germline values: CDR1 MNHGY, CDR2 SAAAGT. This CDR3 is CASSYAPPRGGRNTEAFF. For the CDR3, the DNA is TGTGCCAGCAGTTACGCTCCCCCCAGGGGGGGAAGGAACACTGAAGCTTTCTTT.